These 7 T cell receptor beta chains came from one sample sequenced in a study of OX40 agonist ivuxolimab in advanced cancers. The protocol was immunoSEQ multiplex PCR, while the TCRdb copy is restricted to in-frame clones and leaves out a portion. Found here are fewer than 50,000 clones, 90% to 95% of them singletons; the top ten hold under 30%. The sequencing here drew on CD4+ or CD8+ T cells sorted from blood, taken in a trial of the OX40 agonist ivuxolimab. Receptors originate from an adult with an advanced solid tumor such as melanoma, head and neck, liver or kidney cancer.

This rearrangement joins TRBV15 to TRBJ1-4, with TRBD1 as a possible D gene (5 bases). This CDR3 spans 15 amino acids. V lost 0 bases, J lost 7 bases, and 12 bases lay in between. From germline, CDR1 is LNHNV and CDR2 YYDKDF (reference sequence). CDR3 coding DNA: TGTGCCACCAGCAGAGATGGGACTAACCTTGAAAAACTGTTTTTT. It yields the protein CATSRDGTNLEKLFF.

The chain combines TRBV19 with TRBJ1-2; D gene uncertain. V was shortened by 7 bases and J by 2 bases, with 11 bases between the two germline ends. Germline V lookup: CDR1 LNHDA, CDR2 SQIVND (reference sequence). The length of the CDR3 is 13 residues. Here the CDR3 reads CASTPAPNYGYTF. CDR3 in DNA: TGTGCCAGTACTCCGGCGCCAAACTATGGCTACACCTTC.

CDR3 protein: CASRDRGSHEQYF. CDR3 coding DNA: TGTGCCAGCAGGGACAGGGGGAGCCACGAGCAGTACTTC. The rearrangement links TRBV7-2 to TRBJ2-7, with 10 bases lining up with TRBD1. With V trimmed by 6 bases and J by 5 bases, 4 bases remained unmatched. CDR3 size: 13 residues. Germline V gives CDR1 SGHTA, CDR2 FQGNSA. The variable domain in full, with the rest retrieved from reference TRBV7-2 and TRBJ2-7, is GAGVSQSPSNKVTEKGKDVELRCDPISGHTALYWYRQSLGQGLEFLIYFQGNSAPDKSGLPSDRFSAERTGGSVSTLTIQRTQQEDSAVYLCASRDRGSHEQYFGPGTRLTVT.

This chain joins TRBV28 and TRBJ2-7; D is possibly TRBD2 (6 bases). Germline CDR1 reads MDHEN; CDR2 reads SYDVKM. Trimming cost V 3 bases and J 1 base, with 10 bases left between them. The CDR3 length is 14 residues. CDR3: CASSLGGESYEQYF. The CDR3 DNA sequence: TGTGCCAGCAGTTTGGGCGGGGAATCCTACGAGCAGTACTTC.

This clone was found once. At one of its ends the junction is not consistent with the germline gene, which may arise from a read error. The chain employs TRBV13 and TRBJ2-7, with D possibly matching TRBD2 (6 bases). From germline, CDR1 is PRHDT and CDR2 FYEKMQ (reference sequence). This CDR3 spans 14 amino acids. The CDR3 region has the DNA TGTGCCAGCAGCATAGGTAATGCGGGAAATGAGCAGTACTTC. Residues: CASSIGNAGNEQYF.

The chain combines TRBV7-8 with TRBJ2-3, with a tentative D call TRBD2 (6 bases). The germline V gene has CDR1 SGHVS and CDR2 FQNEAQ. Trimming shortened V by 2 bases and J by 5 bases, and 14 bases separated the two germline ends. This CDR3 has 15 amino acids. CDR3: CASSLTGETRDTQYF. CDR3 DNA sequence: TGTGCCAGCAGCTTAACGGGGGAAACCCGAGATACGCAGTATTTT. Full variable domain (rest looked up from reference TRBV7-8 and TRBJ2-3): GAGVSQSPRYKVAKRGQDVALRCDPISGHVSLFWYQQALGQGPEFLTYFQNEAQLDKSGLPSDRFFAERPEGSVSTLKIQRTQQEDSAVYLCASSLTGETRDTQYFGPGTRLTVL.

The J gene is TRBJ2-5, the V gene TRBV5-6; no clear D. The germline V gene encodes CDR1 SGHDT and CDR2 YYEEEE. CDR3 length: 11 residues. Trimming took 5 bases from V and 5 from J, leaving 7 bases between them. The CDR3 DNA is TGTGCCAGCAGTAAGGCGGAGACCCAGTACTTC. It yields the protein CASSKAETQYF.